This TCR beta chain comes out of a study of CD8 T cells in ankylosing spondylitis. With regard to this clonotype: Antigen unknown.

Germline V CDR1 and CDR2: ENHRY, SYGVKD. Losses at the gene ends were 3 bases for V and 4 bases for J; bases not matched to a gene: 2. The length of the CDR3 is 14 residues. Study outcomes and limitations: Disease-linked clones were CD8+ and relatively rare in peripheral blood. Prior literature has documented some motif variants in synovial fluid and blood from reactive arthritis. It appeared that ankylosing spondylitis blood was characterized by a TCR beta motif of roughly 8 highly homologous variants.

Quantitative 5'-RACE with molecular barcodes was used to make the TCR beta libraries. TCRdb re-analysed the 5' RACE reads in MiXCR, keeping a single row per CDR3 protein. This sample carries 350,000 or so distinct CDR3 sequences, roughly 15% of them seen once, and the ten largest clones take 0.85% to 1.4%. The sequence came from a male donor with ankylosing spondylitis or in good health (not recorded which). V usage is TRBV10-3 and J usage is TRBJ2-7; 11 nucleotides match TRBD2. Sequenced sample: blood, either unsorted or a sorted T cell fraction (not recorded which). The CDR3 DNA reads TGTGCCATCAGTGAAGTAGCGGGGGGGTACGAGCAGTACTTC. Residues: CAISEVAGGYEQYF.